Below, 26 T cell receptor beta chains from the same sample are listed, as sequenced in a study of OX40 agonist ivuxolimab in advanced cancers. Receptor amplification or capture employed the immunoSEQ multiplex PCR assay. In its TCRdb copy, this immuneACCESS table keeps in-frame sequences only and misses some clones. Where compared with another copy, unresolved V genes explain less than half of these, and the others have no known cause. For this sample the table gives more than 95,000 clones, of which just under 95% were detected only once. Roughly 0.85% of the sample belongs to the ten largest clones. The specimen comprised CD4+ or CD8+ T cells sorted from blood, sampled in a trial of the OX40 agonist ivuxolimab. The receptor source for this set is an adult with an advanced solid tumor such as melanoma, head and neck, liver or kidney cancer.

This rearrangement joins TRBV7-3 to TRBJ1-2; possibly TRBD1 for D (6 bases). CDR1 is SGHTA and CDR2 is FQGTGA in the germline V gene. Trimming removed 1 base at V and 0 bases at J, with 21 bases between. This CDR3 has 19 residues. The CDR3 loop is CASSLKGLWTDTSNYGYTF. The CDR3 DNA reads TGTGCCAGCAGCTTAAAAGGGCTTTGGACAGACACTTCTAACTATGGCTACACCTTC.

V gene TRBV19 combines with J gene TRBJ1-2; D unresolved. Trimming stripped 0 bases from V and 8 bases from J, with 7 bases between. The CDR3 is 12 residues long. Germline assignment: CDR1 LNHDA and CDR2 SQIVND (reference sequence). CDR3: CASSIEGGGYTF. CDR3 bases: TGTGCCAGTAGTATAGAGGGCGGCGGCTACACCTTC.

The CDR3, as DNA: TGTGCCAGCAGTTCAACCCGGGAGGGCGGTGGCTACACCTTC. Translated: CASSSTREGGGYTF. V gene TRBV28 combines with J gene TRBJ1-2; no clear D gene. V was cut by 4 bases and J by 7 bases, with 16 bases left in between. The CDR3 runs 14 residues. Germline V gene data show CDR1 as MDHEN and CDR2 as SYDVKM.

This rearrangement joins TRBV7-3 to TRBJ2-1; a weak D match, TRBD1 (6 bases). The CDR3 is 13 residues long. In germline, CDR1 is SGHTA, CDR2 FQGTGA. Trimming stripped 5 bases from V and 9 bases from J, with 14 bases between. This CDR3 reads CASSIQGFGEQFF. The CDR3 region has the DNA TGTGCCAGCAGCATACAGGGCTTCGGTGAGCAGTTCTTC.

This sequence joins TRBV13 and TRBJ2-1, with 14 nucleotides matching TRBD2. The germline CDR1 and CDR2 sequences are PRHDT and FYEKMQ (reference sequence). The junction had 2 bases not matched to a gene; V was cut back by 5 bases and J by 2 bases. This CDR3 region has 16 residues. The chain's CDR3 is CASSGGLAGAYNEQFF. CDR3 coding DNA: TGTGCCAGCAGCGGGGGACTAGCGGGAGCCTACAATGAGCAGTTCTTC.

V is TRBV14 and J is TRBJ2-1; 12 positions agree with TRBD2. V shed 4 bases, J shed 6 bases, and the junction held 4 bases outside the gene matches. Germline V CDR1 and CDR2: SGHDN, FVKESK. This CDR3 comprises 15 residues. The CDR3 nucleotides are TGTGCCAGCAGCCTACTAGCGGGAGGCCTCAATGAGCAGTTCTTC. Translating it yields CASSLLAGGLNEQFF.

J is TRBJ1-6 and V is TRBV30; 8 bases line up with TRBD1. V trimming: 4 bases; J trimming: 9 bases; junction bases outside the gene matches: 11. There are 15 residues in the CDR3. CDR1 is GTSNPN and CDR2 is SVGIG in the germline V gene (reference sequence). This CDR3 reads CAWTGPGQGASPLHF. The CDR3 DNA sequence: TGTGCCTGGACGGGCCCCGGACAGGGAGCTTCACCCCTCCACTTT.

This chain uses TRBV6-1 with TRBJ1-5; D gene unclear. Between the trimmed V and J ends, which lost 3 bases and 3 bases, there was a span of 6 bases. The CDR3 spans 13 residues. Germline V gene lookup returns CDR1 MNHNS and CDR2 SASEGT. CDR3 in amino acids: CASSEPDNQPQHF. The CDR3 nucleotides read TGTGCCAGCAGTGAGCCTGACAATCAGCCCCAGCATTTT.

This clone was seen only a few times. The chain joins TRBV27 to TRBJ1-5, with unresolved D. The CDR3 runs 14 residues. In germline, CDR1 is MNHEY, CDR2 SMNVEV (reference sequence). V was pared by 3 bases and J by 2 bases, with 8 bases between. CDR3 sequence: CASSLYGGNQPQHF. The DNA of the CDR3 is TGTGCCAGCAGTTTGTACGGGGGCAATCAGCCCCAGCATTTT.

V gene TRBV6-5 combines with J gene TRBJ1-2; TRBD1 might be the D (6 bases). Trimming took 4 bases from V and 6 from J, leaving 15 bases between them. From germline, CDR1 is MNHEY and CDR2 SVGAGI. CDR3 length equals 14 residues. CDR3 sequence: CASSLQGGIHGYTF. CDR3 in DNA: TGTGCCAGCAGTTTACAGGGTGGGATTCATGGCTACACCTTC.

The chain has TRBV7-6 and TRBJ2-1, with 7 bases lining up with TRBD1. Germline V gene data show CDR1 as SGHVS and CDR2 as FNYEAQ. Trimming at V came to 3 bases and at J to 6 bases, leaving 5 bases not matched to a gene. CDR3 length equals 14 residues. The CDR3 region is CASSLSTGPNEQFF. In DNA, the CDR3 is TGTGCCAGCAGCTTGTCGACAGGGCCCAATGAGCAGTTCTTC.

The chain is built from TRBV30 and TRBJ1-5, with 11 bases that match TRBD1. Germline assignment: CDR1 GTSNPN and CDR2 SVGIG (reference sequence). J lost 6 bases, V lost 2 bases, and 3 bases had no gene match. The CDR3 is 14 amino acids. This CDR3 reads CAWSSGTGGQPQHF. CDR3 nucleotides: TGTGCCTGGAGTTCCGGGACAGGGGGTCAGCCCCAGCATTTT.

The J gene is TRBJ1-5, the V gene TRBV5-1, with a weak D call TRBD1 (6 bases). V was clipped by 4 bases and J by 5 bases, with 16 bases between them. The length of the CDR3 is 15 residues. Germline CDR1 is SGHRS and CDR2 is YFSETQ. CDR3 sequence (DNA): TGCGCCAGCAGCCCAGATACAGGGCACGATCAGCCCCAGCATTTT. Its translation: CASSPDTGHDQPQHF.

This sequence joins TRBV7-2 and TRBJ2-5, with D perhaps TRBD1 (6 bases). The J call could be wrong; TRBJ2-7 is a better fit for the DNA end. Germline lookup yields CDR1 SGHTA and CDR2 FQGNSA. The CDR3 runs to 13 residues. The CDR3: CASSTQGGNEQYF. CDR3 sequence (DNA): TGTGCCAGCAGCACACAGGGTGGCAACGAGCAGTACTTC.

J is TRBJ2-2 and V is TRBV27, with D perhaps TRBD1 (5 bases). The CDR3 spans 14 residues. Trimming left V 0 bases short and J 8 bases short, with 10 bases between. The germline CDR1 and CDR2 sequences are MNHEY and SMNVEV (reference sequence). DNA of the CDR3: TGTGCCAGCAGTTTATCACAGGTTACTGGGGAGCTGTTTTTT. Its translation is CASSLSQVTGELFF.

The rearrangement uses TRBV28 and TRBJ1-5; D remains ambiguous. This CDR3 spans 14 amino acids. Deletions cut 2 bases from V and 6 bases from J, with 11 bases between. From germline, CDR1 is MDHEN and CDR2 SYDVKM. CDR3 residues: CASSLVASFQPQHF. As DNA, the CDR3 is TGTGCCAGCAGTTTAGTCGCTTCGTTTCAGCCCCAGCATTTT.

This sequence joins TRBV20-1 and TRBJ1-1; D is perhaps TRBD1 (5 bases). The CDR3 is made up of 9 amino acids. Germline-derived CDR1 and CDR2 are DFQATT and SNEGSKA (reference sequence). The germline V and J ends were trimmed by 7 bases and 10 bases, with 10 bases remaining between them. CDR3 sequence: CSGHQGAFF. As DNA, the CDR3 is TGCAGTGGACATCAGGGAGCTTTCTTT.

The chain uses TRBV18 and TRBJ2-2, with D unresolved. Germline CDR1 and CDR2: KGHSH and LQKENI. Trimming shortened V by 5 bases and J by 3 bases, and 13 bases separated the two germline ends. The CDR3 runs to 15 residues. The CDR3 protein is CASSTLPPDTGELFF. DNA for the CDR3: TGTGCCAGCTCAACCCTTCCCCCGGACACCGGGGAGCTGTTTTTT.

The rearrangement uses TRBV5-6 and TRBJ1-5; possibly TRBD1 for D (6 bases). The germline V and J ends were trimmed by 4 bases and 5 bases, with 19 bases remaining between them. CDR1 is SGHDT and CDR2 is YYEEEE in the germline V gene. This CDR3 spans 16 amino acids. The chain's CDR3 is CASSLLGDTEDQPQHF. The CDR3 DNA follows: TGTGCCAGCAGCCTACTGGGGGACACCGAGGATCAGCCCCAGCATTTT.

The chain is built from TRBV7-6 and TRBJ2-3; 7 bases are a match to TRBD2. The V segment lost 5 bases and the J segment 0 bases; nucleotides outside the gene matches: 8. CDR3 length: 16 residues. Germline CDR1 and CDR2: SGHVS and FNYEAQ. The CDR3 sequence is CASSPGAGASTDTQYF. DNA of the CDR3: TGTGCCAGCAGCCCCGGGGCGGGAGCAAGCACAGATACGCAGTATTTT.

This clone was seen a single time. This sequence joins TRBV18 and TRBJ1-4, with unresolved D. This CDR3 region has 15 residues. Trimming stripped 8 bases from V and 7 bases from J, with 20 bases between. Germline V gene sequence: CDR1 KGHSH, CDR2 LQKENI. The CDR3 DNA sequence: TGTGCCAGCACTAACCGTGCCCAGAGCGTTGAAAAACTGTTTTTT. Its translation: CASTNRAQSVEKLFF.

The V gene is TRBV29-1, the J gene TRBJ1-2, with D maybe TRBD1 (5 bases). Trimming took off 3 bases at V and 0 bases at J, with 11 bases between the two ends. The CDR3 is 14 residues long. Germline CDR1 is SQVTM and CDR2 is ANQGSEA. The CDR3 sequence is CSVEKDTSNYGYTF. CDR3 bases: TGCAGCGTTGAGAAGGACACGTCTAACTATGGCTACACCTTC.

The chain carries TRBV28 and TRBJ2-2; D not certain. The CDR3 loop spans 14 amino acids. Germline V gene sequence: CDR1 MDHEN, CDR2 SYDVKM. V lost 6 bases to trimming and J lost 6 bases, with 14 bases between them. For the CDR3, the DNA is TGTGCCAGCAGCCTCCAAGCTCCAGCCGGGGAGCTGTTTTTT. This sequence encodes CASSLQAPAGELFF.

V usage is TRBV28 and J usage is TRBJ2-1, with D perhaps matching TRBD1 (6 bases). The CDR3 consists of 16 residues. V was pared by 7 bases and J by 8 bases, with 24 bases between. Germline assignment: CDR1 MDHEN and CDR2 SYDVKM. CDR3 nucleotides: TGTGCCAGCATCTCTCCCGGGACACGGAGAAGCGATGAGCAGTTCTTC. It codes for CASISPGTRRSDEQFF.

The chain recombines TRBV5-1 with TRBJ2-3; TRBD1 is a possible D gene (6 bases). The ends were cut back, 4 bases at V and 0 bases at J, with 15 bases in the middle. The CDR3 contains 16 residues. Per germline, CDR1 SGHRS and CDR2 YFSETQ. CDR3 nucleotides: TGCGCCAGCAGCAAAACAACAGGGCCTAGCACAGATACGCAGTATTTT. Translating it yields CASSKTTGPSTDTQYF.

The V call is TRBV25-1, the J call TRBJ1-5, with D unclear. The CDR3 runs to 13 residues. Looked up from germline, CDR1 is MGHDK and CDR2 is SYGVNS. V dropped 5 bases and J dropped 1 base, with 6 bases sitting between them. CDR3 protein: CASSQRSNQPQHF. CDR3 in DNA: TGTGCCAGCAGTCAAAGAAGCAATCAGCCCCAGCATTTT.